One and the same sample provided the 11 T cell receptor beta chains below, sequenced in a study of OX40 agonist ivuxolimab in advanced cancers. Assay: immunoSEQ multiplex PCR; the TCRdb copy retains only in-frame clones and omits some. The table shows under 30,000 clones, with roughly 84% occurring only once. Sequencing was performed on CD4+ or CD8+ T cells sorted from blood, taken in a trial of the OX40 agonist ivuxolimab. The receptors originated from an adult with an advanced solid tumor such as melanoma, head and neck, liver or kidney cancer.

The V gene is TRBV5-8, the J gene TRBJ2-7; 10 bases align to TRBD1. Germline V gene data show CDR1 as SGHTS and CDR2 as YDEGEE. After removal of 4 bases from V and 3 bases from J, the junction contained 10 bases not matched to a gene. The CDR3 has 16 residues. Here the CDR3 DNA reads TGTGCCAGCAGCGGGACGGGACAGGGGACTGACTACGAGCAGTACTTC. Translating gives CASSGTGQGTDYEQYF. The entire variable domain, with the rest obtained from reference TRBV5-8 and TRBJ2-7, is as follows: EAGVTQSPTHLIKTRGQQATLRCSPISGHTSVYWYQQALGLGLQFLLWYDEGEERNRGNFPPRFSGRQFPNYSSELNVNALELEDSALYLCASSGTGQGTDYEQYFGPGTRLTVT.

The J gene is TRBJ1-6, the V gene TRBV5-6, with unresolved D. The ends were cut back, 4 bases at V and 11 bases at J, with 22 bases in the middle. Germline values: CDR1 SGHDT, CDR2 YYEEEE. CDR3 size: 16 residues. CDR3 sequence reads: CASSPFRMEGLAPLHF. CDR3 sequence (DNA): TGTGCCAGCAGCCCCTTTAGAATGGAAGGGCTTGCACCCCTCCACTTT.

V gene TRBV2 combines with J gene TRBJ1-2; D not resolved. V dropped 7 bases and J dropped 0 bases, with 6 bases sitting between them. There are 12 residues in the CDR3. Germline V gene data show CDR1 as SNHLY and CDR2 as FYNNEI. The CDR3 protein is CASIGTNYGYTF. DNA of the CDR3: TGTGCCAGCATAGGGACTAACTATGGCTACACCTTC. Combining the CDR3 with reference TRBV2 and TRBJ1-2 gives the whole variable domain EPEVTQTPSHQVTQMGQEVILRCVPISNHLYFYWYRQILGQKVEFLVSFYNNEISEKSEIFDDQFSVERPDGSNFTLKIRSTKLEDSAMYFCASIGTNYGYTFGSGTRLTVV.

The chain links TRBV5-6 to TRBJ1-4, with D possibly TRBD1 on 5 matching bases. The V gene lost 4 bases and the J gene lost 3 bases, with 13 bases spanning the gap. Germline CDR1 and CDR2: SGHDT and YYEEEE. This CDR3 contains 15 residues. The CDR3 is CASSPDMASNEKLFF. CDR3 coding DNA: TGTGCCAGCAGCCCGGACATGGCCTCTAATGAAAAACTGTTTTTT. Full variable domain (rest looked up from reference TRBV5-6 and TRBJ1-4): DAGVTQSPTHLIKTRGQQVTLRCSPKSGHDTVSWYQQALGQGPQFIFQYYEEEERQRGNFPDRFSGHQFPNYSSELNVNALLLGDSALYLCASSPDMASNEKLFFGSGTQLSVL.

This clone has more than one count but fewer than ten. This chain links TRBV1 with TRBJ2-7; TRBD1, the D gene given by the table, was not confirmed from the DNA. TRBV1 is designated a pseudogene. This CDR3 spans 19 amino acids. CDR3 amino acids: CTSSQETGQVPRTSYEQYF. As DNA, the CDR3 is TGCACCAGCAGCCAAGAGACGGGACAGGTTCCCCGAACCTCCTACGAGCAGTACTTC.

The J gene is TRBJ2-5, the V gene TRBV27, with 9 bases aligning to TRBD1. This CDR3 has 14 residues. V was pared by 6 bases and J by 5 bases, with 7 bases of the junction left unmatched. Germline CDR1 is MNHEY and CDR2 is SMNVEV (reference sequence). The CDR3 here is CASSKRTGAETQYF. In nucleotides, the CDR3 is TGTGCCAGCAGCAAAAGGACAGGGGCGGAGACCCAGTACTTC.

This clone was recorded once. The chain recombines TRBV9 with TRBJ2-6; possible D gene TRBD1, 6 bases. The germline V gene encodes CDR1 SGDLS and CDR2 YYNGEE. This CDR3 contains 19 residues. The V gene lost 4 bases and the J gene lost 0 bases, with 20 bases spanning the gap. CDR3: CASSSLTGPNPSGANVLTF. CDR3 in DNA: TGTGCCAGCAGCTCACTGACAGGTCCCAACCCCTCTGGGGCCAACGTCCTGACTTTC.

This clone showed up just a few times. This rearrangement joins TRBV7-9 to TRBJ1-2; D call uncertain. The germline V gene encodes CDR1 SEHNR and CDR2 FQNEAQ (reference sequence). V lost 3 bases to trimming and J lost 5 bases, with 7 bases between them. This CDR3 region has 12 residues. As DNA, the CDR3 is TGTGCCAGCAGCTTCGGTGGGTATGGCTACACCTTC. Translation: CASSFGGYGYTF.

The rearrangement links TRBV9 to TRBJ1-1, with TRBD1 as a possible D gene (6 bases). This CDR3 contains 10 residues. V dropped 7 bases and J dropped 11 bases, with 12 bases sitting between them. The germline V gene has CDR1 SGDLS and CDR2 YYNGEE. The CDR3 DNA reads TGTGCCAGCGGAGAAGGGGGGGCTTTCTTT. It specifies CASGEGGAFF.

V usage is TRBV6-6 and J usage is TRBJ2-3; D gene uncertain. The germline V and J ends were trimmed by 8 bases and 2 bases, with 20 bases remaining between them. CDR1 MNHNY and CDR2 SVGAGI come from the germline V gene (reference sequence). The CDR3 is made up of 16 amino acids. The CDR3 bases are TGTGCCAGCTCGCCGAGTCCCCGCCCCGTCACAGATACGCAGTATTTT. As protein: CASSPSPRPVTDTQYF.

V usage is TRBV5-4 and J usage is TRBJ1-6; D is perhaps TRBD1 (5 bases). The CDR3 is 12 amino acids. Germline V lookup: CDR1 SGHNT, CDR2 YYREEE (reference sequence). Trimming pared 2 bases from V and 13 bases from J, leaving 10 bases between. In DNA, the CDR3 is TGTGCCAGCAGCTTAGGGGCTCCCCCCCTCCACTTT. Translation: CASSLGAPPLHF.